This TCR beta chain stems from a study of regulatory and conventional T cells in RAG deficiency. The germline V gene has CDR1 SGHTA and CDR2 FQGNSA. The CDR3 has 14 amino acids. V was pared by 5 bases and J by 1 base, with 11 bases between. Blood CD4+ CD25-low CD127-high conventional T cells supplied the genomic DNA template. Clones were read by immunoSEQ multiplex PCR, and TCRdb kept only the in-frame ones, dropping some. The sample lists 20,000 to 25,000 clones; 95% to 97% were seen once. These data were also reused for a study on regulatory T cells. That report notes: Amplification used 52 TRBV primers and 13 TRBJ primers.

Sequencing was done on a sample of CD25- CD4+ T cells sorted from blood. The chain carries TRBV7-2 and TRBJ2-5; the D gene is possibly TRBD2 (6 bases). The sequence derives from a human donor in good health. CDR3 region: CASSLGGTQETQYF. In DNA, the CDR3 is TGTGCCAGCAGCCTCGGGGGAACCCAAGAGACCCAGTACTTC.